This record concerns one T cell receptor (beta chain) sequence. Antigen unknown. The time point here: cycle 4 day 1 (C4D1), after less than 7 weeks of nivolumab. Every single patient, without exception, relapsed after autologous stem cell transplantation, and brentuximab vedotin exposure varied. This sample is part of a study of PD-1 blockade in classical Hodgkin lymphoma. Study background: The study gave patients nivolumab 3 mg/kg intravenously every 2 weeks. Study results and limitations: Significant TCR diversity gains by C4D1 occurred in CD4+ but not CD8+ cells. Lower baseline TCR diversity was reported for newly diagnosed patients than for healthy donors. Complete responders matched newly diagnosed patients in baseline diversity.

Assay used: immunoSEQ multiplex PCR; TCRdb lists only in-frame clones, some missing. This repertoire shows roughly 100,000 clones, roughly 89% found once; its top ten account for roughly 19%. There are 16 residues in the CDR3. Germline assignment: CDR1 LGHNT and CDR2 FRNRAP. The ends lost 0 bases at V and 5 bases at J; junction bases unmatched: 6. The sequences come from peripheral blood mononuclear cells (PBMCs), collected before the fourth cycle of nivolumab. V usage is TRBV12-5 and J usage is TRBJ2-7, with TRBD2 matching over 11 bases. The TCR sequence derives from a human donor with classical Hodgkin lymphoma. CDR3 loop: CASGLVRLAGMNEQYF. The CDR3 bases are TGTGCTAGTGGTTTGGTAAGACTAGCGGGAATGAACGAGCAGTACTTC. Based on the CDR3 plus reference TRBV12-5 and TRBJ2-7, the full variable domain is DARVTQTPRHKVTEMGQEVTMRCQPILGHNTVFWYRQTMMQGLELLAYFRNRAPLDDSGMPKDRFSAEMPDATLATLKIQPSEPRDSAVYFCASGLVRLAGMNEQYFGPGTRLTVT.